This T cell receptor (beta chain) was identified during a study of T cells after yellow fever vaccination. General study points: Reappearing after the booster were most of the clones from primary vaccination (around 96% CD4, around 90% CD8).

Synthesis of TCR cDNA relied on 5'RACE template switching, which attached a universal primer site and UMIs. Using its own MiXCR run on the 5' RACE reads, TCRdb lists one record per CDR3 protein. The sample yields under 100,000 distinct CDR3 sequences, approximately 6.3% seen once. Germline values: CDR1 MNHEY, CDR2 SVGAGI. The CDR3 sequence is 15 residues long. The trim removed 6 bases at V and 4 bases at J, leaving 6 bases unmatched. This clonotype has just a few counts. Its matching antigen is unknown. Material: CD8+ T cells sorted from PBMCs, obtained 10 days after the yellow fever booster vaccination. The sequence was obtained from a man aged 18 to 30 who received the YFV17D yellow fever vaccine. The gene calls are TRBV6-5 and TRBJ2-5; 12 bases agree with TRBD1. Here the CDR3 DNA reads TGTGCCAGCAGCCTTCGGGACAGGGGGCGAGAGACCCAGTACTTC. Translated: CASSLRDRGRETQYF.